This T cell receptor beta chain was recovered during a study of preoperative IRX-2 immunotherapy in early breast cancer. Sequencing was performed with immunoSEQ multiplex PCR; in TCRdb, only in-frame clones are kept and a portion is missing. This sample has over 30,000 clones, with around 92% found just once. There are 13 residues in the CDR3. Germline CDR1 SQVTM, CDR2 ANQGSEA. The ends were cut back, 4 bases at V and 3 bases at J, with 12 bases in the middle. The treatment: preoperative locoregional IRX-2 cytokine immunotherapy. The receptor comes from a human donor with breast cancer. This material consisted of tumor tissue, taken after IRX-2 immunotherapy. This sequence joins TRBV29-1 and TRBJ2-5, with a possible D match to TRBD1 (5 bases). CDR3 sequence (DNA): TGCAGCGTTGGTAGGGGTAGTAAAGAGACCCAGTACTTC. Its protein is CSVGRGSKETQYF.